This T cell receptor beta chain was retrieved from a study of identical twins. Study-level results: Abundant cord blood beta clonotypes carried fewer insertions; memory repertoires showed none.

Healthy Caucasian donors formed the entire cohort. Template switching supplied a universal primer site; unique molecular identifiers were carried on the cDNA. TCRdb ran MiXCR on the 5' RACE reads and lists one entry per CDR3 protein. The data show 640,000 or so distinct CDR3 sequences, with 5.5% to 6.5% seen just once and about 1.8% held by the top ten. V dropped 3 bases and J dropped 6; count of bases not matched to a gene: 0. Germline V gene sequence: CDR1 SGHRS, CDR2 YFSETQ. This CDR3 has 14 residues. This clonotype was counted many times. Its antigen is unknown. Sequencing was carried out using naive T cells sorted from blood. The rearrangement uses TRBV5-1 and TRBJ2-3; 14 positions match TRBD2. The TCR sequence derives from a man younger than 35 in good health. Here the CDR3 reads CASSWTSGRDTQYF. The CDR3 bases are TGCGCCAGCAGCTGGACTAGCGGGAGGGATACGCAGTATTTT.